This paragraph covers one T cell receptor beta chain sequence. Its antigen is not known. Sequence at one end of the junction differs from germline and may be a read error. This entry belongs to a study of blood T cells in healthy people across ages. With a J-beta primer mix and a sample-barcoded 5' primer, a second PCR ran about 7 to 11 cycles. Each cDNA molecule received a tag from a template-switch adaptor that had 12 random nucleotides. TCRdb used MiXCR to reprocess the 5' RACE reads, holding one entry per CDR3 protein. The sample carries about 1.4 million distinct CDR3 sequences, 45% to 70% recorded once. Germline lookup yields CDR1 SQVTM and CDR2 ANQGSEA. The CDR3 is made up of 17 amino acids. Ten milliliters of peripheral blood were drawn from each donor. In each sample, at least 6.5 million PBMCs were isolated. Broader study findings: Roughly linearly, TCR beta diversity per million T cells fell as age increased.

This sequence originates from a man younger than 35 in good health. Material: blood. The V and J genes are TRBV29-1 and TRBJ2-3; TRBD2 matches at 12 bases. The CDR3 loop is CSVGGLAGLPRTETQYF. The CDR3 bases are TGCAGCGTTGGTGGACTAGCGGGACTTCCCCGCACAGAGACGCAGTATTTT.